Listed below are T cell receptor beta chains from one sample, sequenced in a study of blood T cell repertoires in COVID-19. Here immunoSEQ multiplex PCR was the method, and the copy in TCRdb shows in-frame clones only, minus some. The data hold 150,000 to 200,000 clones, with around 85% observed a single time. Material: peripheral blood. These receptors were taken from a woman aged 70-85 years with acute or convalescent COVID-19. Both conserved end residues are trimmed from each CDR3. Fields, in order: CDR3 length, J gene, V gene, CDR3 protein.

13 | TRBJ2-2 | TRBV5-1 | ASSQGQGPTGELF
13 | TRBJ2-3 | TRBV4-3 | ASSQEDRVPDTQY
12 | TRBJ2-1 | TRBV7-3 | ASSLGSSYNEQF
10 | TRBJ1-1 | TRBV2 | ASNGELNEAF
12 | TRBJ2-1 | TRBV6-2/TRBV6-3 | ASSWAVQTNEQF
12 | TRBJ1-2 | TRBV5-6 | ASSLLTANYGYT
11 | TRBJ1-1 | TRBV28 | ASSLTGFYEAF
12 | TRBJ2-5 | TRBV7-2 | ASSIGQGQETQY
15 | TRBJ2-2 | TRBV4-2 | ASSPRVRGDNTGELF
12 | TRBJ2-2 | TRBV2 | ASEREKVSGELF
11 | TRBJ1-5 | TRBV24-1 | ATSDTGYQPQH
14 | TRBJ2-5 | TRBV7-9 | ASSLGSTGGAETQY
14 | TRBJ2-4 | TRBV15 | ATSRDKGEYKNIQY
11 | TRBJ2-1 | TRBV7-9 | ASSLFLAGEQF
13 | TRBJ2-7 | TRBV4-3 | ASSQYRGYSYEQY
12 | TRBJ1-2 | TRBV3-1/TRBV3-2 | ASSLGTGGYGYT
11 | TRBJ2-5 | TRBV5-8 | ASAEDREETQY
12 | TRBJ2-7 | TRBV28 | ASSLAGGSYEQY
11 | TRBJ1-2 | TRBV29-1 | SVEGGRGYGYT
14 | TRBJ2-5 | TRBV3-1/TRBV3-2 | ASSRLAGGGQETQY
11 | TRBJ1-1 | TRBV2 | ASNLRADTEAF
14 | TRBJ2-5 | TRBV5-6 | ASSRGLAMAQETQY
12 | TRBJ1-2 | TRBV19 | ASSTVGGFWGYT
13 | TRBJ2-7 | TRBV5-1 | ASSSGTGGTYEQY
11 | TRBJ2-5 | TRBV24-1 | ATKDAIGETQY
15 | TRBJ2-3 | TRBV7-2 | ASSSTTGGYSTDTQY
11 | TRBJ2-5 | TRBV10-3 | AISGDMKETQY
13 | TRBJ2-3 | TRBV3-1/TRBV3-2 | ASSPHRDYTDTQY